Listed below are T cell receptor beta chains from one sample, sequenced in a study of identical twins. TCRdb redid the calling of the 5' RACE reads with MiXCR, one entry per CDR3 protein. The sample has roughly 240,000 distinct CDR3 sequences, 7% to 8.5% seen once; the top ten hold over 5%. The same data also went into a second study, on yellow fever vaccine responses in identical twins.

Sequences were obtained from CD8+ T cells sorted from blood. The receptors come from a woman aged 18-29 years in good health. Each CDR3 is given with its conserved first and last residue. D genes are given only for firm matches. Size is stated for part of the rows, as once, few or many counts, or as a class when the clone is expanded.

>TRBV5-1|NA|many|TRBJ1-2
CASSLDRDTRYGYTF
TGCGCCAGCAGCTTGGACCGGGACACGCGCTATGGCTACACCTTC
>TRBV29-1|NA|NA|TRBJ2-1
CSVEQIYNEQFF
TGCAGCGTTGAACAGATTTACAATGAGCAGTTCTTC
>TRBV5-1|NA|NA|TRBJ2-2
CASSLETGRELFF
TGCGCCAGCAGCTTGGAAACAGGGAGAGAGCTGTTTTTT
>TRBV29-1|NA|NA|TRBJ2-3
CSVSGRRPKEADTQYF
TGCAGCGTTTCCGGGCGCAGACCAAAAGAGGCAGATACGCAGTATTTT
>TRBV18|TRBD1|many|TRBJ2-1
CASSPPGGISYNEQFF
TGTGCCAGCTCACCCCCAGGGGGCATTTCCTACAATGAGCAGTTCTTC
>TRBV2|TRBD1|many|TRBJ2-5
CASSPGADRDQETQYF
TGTGCCAGCAGCCCCGGAGCAGACAGGGACCAAGAGACCCAGTACTTC
>TRBV15|TRBD1|NA|TRBJ2-1
CATSRAVAGGYNEQFF
TGTGCCACCAGCAGAGCGGTGGCAGGGGGCTACAATGAGCAGTTCTTC
>TRBV6-1|NA|few|TRBJ1-1
CASDTENTEAFF
TGTGCCAGCGACACCGAGAACACTGAAGCTTTCTTT
>TRBV9|NA|many|TRBJ1-3
CASSGNTIYF
TGTGCCAGCAGCGGAAACACCATATATTTT
>TRBV9|NA|many|TRBJ2-3
CASSSGTKPSTDTQYF
TGTGCCAGCAGCTCCGGGACAAAACCTAGCACAGATACGCAGTATTTT
>TRBV11-2|NA|few|TRBJ2-7
CASSLGAGFTYEQYF
TGTGCCAGCAGCCTAGGGGCAGGATTTACCTACGAGCAGTACTTC
>TRBV12-5|NA|NA|TRBJ2-1
CASGLGRAIAEQFF
TGTGCTAGTGGTTTAGGGCGCGCTATAGCCGAGCAGTTCTTC
>TRBV5-6|NA|few|TRBJ1-1
CASSLVGGMNTEAFF
TGTGCCAGCAGCTTGGTGGGGGGCATGAACACTGAAGCTTTCTTT
>TRBV3-1|TRBD2|NA|TRBJ2-1
CASSQGLLTSGIYNEQFF
TGTGCCAGCAGCCAAGGTCTTTTGACTAGCGGGATCTACAATGAGCAGTTCTTC
>TRBV12-3/TRBV12-4|NA|many|TRBJ1-4
CASSLGGTNEKLFF
TGTGCCAGCAGTTTGGGGGGGACTAATGAAAAACTGTTTTTT
>TRBV5-1|NA|many|TRBJ2-1
CASSPTGEGAYNEQFF
TGCGCCAGCAGCCCGACCGGGGAAGGGGCCTACAATGAGCAGTTCTTC
>TRBV13|TRBD1|NA|TRBJ2-2
CASSLLQGAVELFF
TGTGCCAGCAGCTTACTCCAGGGGGCCGTGGAGCTGTTTTTT
>TRBV6-1|NA|NA|TRBJ1-1
CASSNVMNTEAFF
TGTGCCAGCTCCAACGTCATGAACACTGAAGCTTTCTTT
>TRBV11-2|NA|NA|TRBJ2-3
CASSLVGREPDTQYF
TGTGCCAGCAGCTTAGTAGGTAGGGAGCCGGATACGCAGTATTTT
>TRBV11-2|TRBD1|NA|TRBJ2-3
CASSLYFGQGTDTQYF
TGTGCCAGCAGCTTATATTTTGGACAGGGCACAGATACGCAGTATTTT
>TRBV28|TRBD2|NA|TRBJ2-1
CATKTSRARVGQFF
TGTGCCACCAAGACTAGCAGGGCCCGGGTTGGGCAGTTCTTC
>TRBV27|NA|few|TRBJ2-2
CASSPPAGADTGELFF
TGTGCCAGCAGTCCCCCGGCAGGGGCGGACACCGGGGAGCTGTTTTTT
>TRBV24-1|NA|many|TRBJ2-1
CATRGDSSYNEQFF
TGTGCCACCAGAGGGGATTCCTCCTACAATGAGCAGTTCTTC
>TRBV12-3/TRBV12-4|NA|many|TRBJ1-4
CASSSTGKLEKLFF
TGTGCCAGCAGTTCAACAGGGAAGTTGGAAAAACTGTTTTTT
>TRBV10-3|NA|many|TRBJ2-7
CAIQQGLNSYEQYF
TGTGCCATCCAACAAGGACTAAACTCCTACGAGCAGTACTTC
>TRBV6-5|NA|many|TRBJ2-1
CASSSGSVNEQFF
TGTGCCAGCAGTTCCGGGAGCGTGAATGAGCAGTTCTTC
>TRBV7-6|NA|few|TRBJ2-1
CASSHGLNYNEQFF
TGTGCCAGCAGCCATGGACTGAACTACAATGAGCAGTTCTTC
>TRBV12-3/TRBV12-4|TRBD2|NA|TRBJ2-1
CASSFSVAGAWQFF
TGTGCCAGCAGTTTTTCGGTAGCGGGAGCTTGGCAGTTCTTC
>TRBV13|TRBD2|NA|TRBJ2-5
CTSSQGWELAGDQETQYF
TGTACCAGCAGCCAAGGGTGGGAGCTAGCGGGGGACCAAGAGACCCAGTACTTC
>TRBV6-1|TRBD2|NA|TRBJ2-2
CASSGGLGRAGTGELFF
TGTGCCAGCAGTGGTGGCCTTGGGAGGGCCGGGACCGGGGAGCTGTTTTTT
>TRBV27|NA|few|TRBJ2-7
CASSRSSNFGEQYF
TGTGCCAGCAGTAGATCCTCGAACTTTGGCGAGCAGTACTTC
>TRBV29-1|TRBD2|many|TRBJ2-1
CSVEDLGLAGAVTYNEQFF
TGCAGCGTTGAAGATCTGGGGCTAGCGGGAGCAGTAACCTACAATGAGCAGTTCTTC
>TRBV5-1|NA|NA|TRBJ2-2
CASRPTGTRGTGELFF
TGCGCCAGCAGACCTACCGGGACCCGGGGGACCGGGGAGCTGTTTTTT
>TRBV5-6|NA|many|TRBJ1-2
CASILKGYSYGYTF
TGTGCCAGCATCTTGAAAGGGTATAGCTACGGCTACACCTTC
>TRBV7-8|TRBD2|NA|TRBJ2-1
CASSLEPSGDVMAYNEQFF
TGTGCCAGCAGCTTAGAGCCTAGCGGGGACGTTATGGCTTACAATGAGCAGTTCTTC
>TRBV29-1|NA|many|TRBJ2-1
CSESGDARENEQFF
TGCAGCGAATCCGGCGACGCCAGGGAGAATGAGCAGTTCTTC
>TRBV12-3/TRBV12-4|TRBD1|many|TRBJ1-5
CASSRQGFDNQPQHF
TGTGCCAGCAGCCGACAGGGGTTCGACAATCAGCCCCAGCATTTT
>TRBV11-2|NA|few|TRBJ1-5
CASSPGTEPQHF
TGTGCCAGCAGCCCCGGGACGGAGCCCCAGCATTTT
>TRBV20-1|NA|NA|TRBJ1-4
CSARDRALSNEKLFF
TGCAGTGCTAGAGACAGGGCCCTTTCTAATGAAAAACTGTTTTTT
>TRBV14|NA|NA|TRBJ1-2
CASSQYPWTENNYGYTF
TGTGCCAGCAGCCAATACCCATGGACAGAGAATAACTATGGCTACACCTTC
>TRBV2|NA|few|TRBJ1-1
CASKQRQLNTEAFF
TGTGCCAGCAAACAGCGTCAGCTGAACACTGAAGCTTTCTTT
>TRBV6-1|NA|few|TRBJ2-5
CASYPGGQPETQYF
TGTGCCAGCTATCCCGGGGGACAGCCAGAGACCCAGTACTTC
>TRBV7-9|TRBD1|NA|TRBJ2-3
CASSSTGGVSDTQYF
TGTGCCAGCAGCTCGACAGGGGGCGTGTCAGATACGCAGTATTTT
>TRBV20-1|TRBD1|NA|TRBJ2-7
CSAKDRDSYEQYF
TGCAGTGCAAAGGACAGGGACTCCTACGAGCAGTACTTC
>TRBV2|NA|NA|TRBJ2-1
CASRGQGEQFF
TGTGCCAGCCGGGGGCAAGGTGAGCAGTTCTTC